The 11 T cell receptor beta chains below all came from one sample that was sequenced in a study of T cells in Graves' hyperthyroidism and ophthalmopathy. The TCR beta CDR3 regions underwent amplification using RNA transcripts as the source. Researchers ran a first-round RT-PCR on the TCR CDR3 using the HTBI primer set. TCRdb ran MiXCR on the multiplex PCR reads and lists one entry per CDR3 protein. Seen here are more than 550,000 distinct CDR3 sequences, 15% to 20% observed once, and the top ten hold 16%. What was sequenced was blood. Receptors originate from a woman aged 45-65 years with Graves' hyperthyroidism that later progressed to Graves' ophthalmopathy.

In this sample, this clonotype turned up many times. This rearrangement joins TRBV3-1 to TRBJ2-3; no definite D call. The V gene's germline CDR1 is LGHDT and CDR2 YNNKEL (reference sequence). CDR3 size: 14 residues. Deletions cut 0 bases from V and 5 bases from J, with 9 bases between. The CDR3 DNA reads as TGTGCCAGCAGCCAAGACGGTATATTAGATACGCAGTATTTT. Protein sequence: CASSQDGILDTQYF.

This chain links TRBV28 with TRBJ2-7; no clear D gene. Germline assignment: CDR1 MDHEN and CDR2 SYDVKM. This CDR3 region has 14 residues. Trimming left V 7 bases short and J 6 bases short, with 19 bases between. CDR3 residues: CASTSPDRASEQYF. The CDR3 DNA reads as TGTGCCAGCACCTCCCCGGACCGAGCCTCCGAGCAGTACTTC. Together with reference TRBV28 and TRBJ2-7, the CDR3 gives the full variable domain: DVKVTQSSRYLVKRTGEKVFLECVQDMDHENMFWYRQDPGLGLRLIYFSYDVKMKEKGDIPEGYSVSREKKERFSLILESASTNQTSMYLCASTSPDRASEQYFGPGTRLTVT.

This clonotype was seen ten or more times. The DNA for the CDR3 is TGTGCCAGCAGAGACCTCTTAGCGGGGGGGCGCGAGCAGTACTTC. Translation gives CASRDLLAGGREQYF. The J gene is TRBJ2-7, the V gene TRBV12-3 or TRBV12-4, with TRBD2 matching over 11 bases. V shed 6 bases, J shed 6 bases, and the junction held 10 bases outside the gene matches. This CDR3 has 15 residues.

The chain couples TRBV14 to TRBJ1-4, with TRBD1 matching 7 bases. This CDR3 contains 18 residues. V gave up 0 bases and J gave up 5 bases; unmatched junction bases: 12. Looked up from germline, CDR1 is SGHDN and CDR2 is FVKESK. CDR3: CASSQERGGTAPNEKLFF. DNA of the CDR3: TGTGCCAGCAGCCAAGAACGAGGGGGGACAGCCCCCAATGAAAAACTGTTTTTT.

Many counts were recorded for this clonotype. V gene TRBV7-8 combines with J gene TRBJ1-1, with D unresolved. V shed 5 bases and J shed 3 bases, with 13 bases lying between them. This CDR3 is 14 amino acids long. CDR1 and CDR2 (germline): SGHVS, FQNEAQ. CDR3 DNA: TGTGCCAGCAGCCTAAGCGACACTCACACTGAAGCTTTCTTT. Encoded protein: CASSLSDTHTEAFF.

This clonotype was seen once. CDR3 in amino acids: CASSPQGYNYGYTF. The CDR3 DNA sequence: TGTGCCAGCAGTCCACAGGGGTATAACTATGGCTACACCTTC. The rearrangement uses TRBV12-3 or TRBV12-4 and TRBJ1-2; 7 positions agree with TRBD1. V was clipped by 5 bases and J by 1 base; unmatched bases: 4. The CDR3 sequence is 14 residues long.

The chain links TRBV5-4 to TRBJ2-5, with D maybe TRBD1 (5 bases). V gave up 0 bases and J gave up 4 bases, with 13 bases separating them. The CDR3 extends over 15 amino acids. CDR1 is SGHNT and CDR2 is YYREEE in the germline V gene (reference sequence). CDR3 in amino acids: CASSLAAGSGETQYF. CDR3 nucleotides: TGTGCCAGCAGCTTGGCGGCAGGGTCTGGAGAGACCCAGTACTTC.

This clonotype was seen a few times. A read error may produce the germline difference seen at one junction end. The chain links TRBV6-2 or TRBV6-3 to TRBJ1-4; no firm D call. This CDR3 spans 15 amino acids. Looked up from germline, CDR1 is MNHEY and CDR2 is SVGEGT. The DNA for the CDR3 is TGTGCCAGCAGTGACTCGAGGCGGGCTAATGAAAAACTGTTTTTT. Its protein product is CASSDSRRANEKLFF.

The chain employs TRBV7-3 and TRBJ2-6; D is possibly TRBD1 (5 bases). Germline CDR1 reads SGHTA; CDR2 reads FQGTGA. The CDR3 has 17 amino acids. Trimming stripped 5 bases from V and 0 bases from J, with 14 bases between. CDR3 coding DNA: TGTGCCAGCAGCCCCTTAGGACAAAACTCTGGGGCCAACGTCCTGACTTTC. Residues: CASSPLGQNSGANVLTF.

This clonotype showed up just a few times. The chain employs TRBV20-1 and TRBJ1-1; D uncertain. Germline V gene lookup returns CDR1 DFQATT and CDR2 SNEGSKA (reference sequence). This CDR3 contains 13 residues. V lost 2 bases and J 7 bases, leaving 14 bases between the germline ends. CDR3 DNA sequence: TGCAGTGCTAGATCAGCGGGGTACGGTGAAGCTTTCTTT. Its translation: CSARSAGYGEAFF.

The chain joins TRBV19 to TRBJ1-5; a weak D match, TRBD1 (6 bases). V was shortened by 6 bases and J by 8 bases, with 14 bases between the two germline ends. This CDR3 comprises 13 residues. Germline V gene data show CDR1 as LNHDA and CDR2 as SQIVND (reference sequence). DNA of the CDR3: TGTGCCAGTAGCTCCGGGACATCTGAGCCCCAGCATTTT. This gives the protein CASSSGTSEPQHF. The variable domain in full, completed from reference TRBV19 and TRBJ1-5, reads DGGITQSPKYLFRKEGQNVTLSCEQNLNHDAMYWYRQDPGQGLRLIYYSQIVNDFQKGDIAEGYSVSREKKESFPLTVTSAQKNPTAFYLCASSSGTSEPQHFGDGTRLSIL.